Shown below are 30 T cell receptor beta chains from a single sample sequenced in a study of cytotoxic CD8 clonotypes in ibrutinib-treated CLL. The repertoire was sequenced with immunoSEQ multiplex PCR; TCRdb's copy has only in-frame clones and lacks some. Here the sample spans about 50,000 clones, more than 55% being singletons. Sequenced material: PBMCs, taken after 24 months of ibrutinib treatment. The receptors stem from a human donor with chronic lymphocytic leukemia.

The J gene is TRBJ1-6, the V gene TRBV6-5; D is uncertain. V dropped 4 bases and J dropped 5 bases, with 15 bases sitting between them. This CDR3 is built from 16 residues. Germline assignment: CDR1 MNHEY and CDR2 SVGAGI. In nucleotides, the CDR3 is TGTGCCAGCAGTTTAGCCGGGAACCCGGATAATTCACCCCTCCACTTT. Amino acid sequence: CASSLAGNPDNSPLHF.

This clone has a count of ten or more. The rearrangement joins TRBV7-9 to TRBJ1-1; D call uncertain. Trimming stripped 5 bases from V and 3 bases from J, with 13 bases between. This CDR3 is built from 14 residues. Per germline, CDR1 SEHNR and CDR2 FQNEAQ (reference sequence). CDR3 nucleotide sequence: TGTGCCAGCAGCACCCCCCCTCATGACACTGAAGCTTTCTTT. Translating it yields CASSTPPHDTEAFF.

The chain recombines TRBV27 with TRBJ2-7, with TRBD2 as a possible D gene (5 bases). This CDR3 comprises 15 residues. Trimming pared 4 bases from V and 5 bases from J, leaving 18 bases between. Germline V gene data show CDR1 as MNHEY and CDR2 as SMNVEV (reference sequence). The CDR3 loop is CASSWSGLLSNEQYF. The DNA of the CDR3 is TGTGCCAGCAGTTGGTCAGGACTCCTGAGCAACGAGCAGTACTTC.

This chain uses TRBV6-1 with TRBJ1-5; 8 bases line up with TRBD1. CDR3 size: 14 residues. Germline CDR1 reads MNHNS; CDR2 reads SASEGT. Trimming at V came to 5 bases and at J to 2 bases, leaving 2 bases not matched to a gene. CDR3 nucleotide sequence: TGTGCCAGCAGTACCAGGGGGCGCAATCAGCCCCAGCATTTT. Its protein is CASSTRGRNQPQHF.

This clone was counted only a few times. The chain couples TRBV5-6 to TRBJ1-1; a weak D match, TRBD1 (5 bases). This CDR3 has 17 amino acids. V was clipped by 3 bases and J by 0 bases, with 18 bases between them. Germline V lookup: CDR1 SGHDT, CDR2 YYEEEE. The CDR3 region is CASSWGRGRPLNTEAFF. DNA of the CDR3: TGTGCCAGCAGCTGGGGTAGGGGCAGACCCTTGAACACTGAAGCTTTCTTT.

CDR3 in amino acids: CASRQVYEQYF. CDR3 coding DNA: TGTGCCAGCAGGCAGGTCTACGAGCAGTACTTC. The chain joins TRBV6-4 to TRBJ2-7; D ambiguous. CDR1 MRHNA and CDR2 SNTAGT come from the germline V gene. The V end lost 6 bases, the J end lost 3 bases, and 6 bases lay between the germline ends. The CDR3 consists of 11 residues.

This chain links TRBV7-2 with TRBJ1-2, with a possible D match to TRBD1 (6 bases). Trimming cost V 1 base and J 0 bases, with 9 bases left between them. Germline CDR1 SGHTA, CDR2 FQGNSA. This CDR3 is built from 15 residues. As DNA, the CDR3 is TGTGCCAGCAGCTTAGTAGGGGGGTCTAACTATGGCTACACCTTC. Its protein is CASSLVGGSNYGYTF.

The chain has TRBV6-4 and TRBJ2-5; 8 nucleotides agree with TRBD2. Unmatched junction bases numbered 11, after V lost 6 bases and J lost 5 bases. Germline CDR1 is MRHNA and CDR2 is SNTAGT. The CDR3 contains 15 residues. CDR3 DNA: TGTGCCAGCAGCCTCGGGGGGGGCCGGGGCGAGACCCAGTACTTC. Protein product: CASSLGGGRGETQYF.

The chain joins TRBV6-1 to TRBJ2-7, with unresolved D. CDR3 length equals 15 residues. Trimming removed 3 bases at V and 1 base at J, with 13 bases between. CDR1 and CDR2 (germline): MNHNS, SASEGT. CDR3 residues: CASSDPGRLSYEQYF. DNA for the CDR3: TGTGCCAGCAGTGACCCGGGCCGCCTATCCTACGAGCAGTACTTC.

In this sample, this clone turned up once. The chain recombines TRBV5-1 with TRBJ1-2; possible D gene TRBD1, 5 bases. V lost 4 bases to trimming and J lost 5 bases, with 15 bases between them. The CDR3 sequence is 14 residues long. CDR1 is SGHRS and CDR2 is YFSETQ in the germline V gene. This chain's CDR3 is CASSRGDGGYGYTF. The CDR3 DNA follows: TGCGCCAGCAGCCGCGGGGACGGTGGGTATGGCTACACCTTC.

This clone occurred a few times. CDR3 nucleotides: TGTGCCAGCAGTACCACCGGGACTAGCGACGAGCAGTACTTC. Protein product: CASSTTGTSDEQYF. The chain is built from TRBV6-5 and TRBJ2-7, with 10 positions matching TRBD2. V lost 5 bases and J lost 5; bases outside the gene matches: 6. This CDR3 is built from 14 residues. In germline, CDR1 is MNHEY, CDR2 SVGAGI.

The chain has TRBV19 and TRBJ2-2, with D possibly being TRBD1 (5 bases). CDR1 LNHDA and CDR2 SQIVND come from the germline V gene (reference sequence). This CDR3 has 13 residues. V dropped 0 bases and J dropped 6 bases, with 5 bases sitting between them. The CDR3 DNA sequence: TGTGCCAGTAGTATAGACAGGGCCGGGGAGCTGTTTTTT. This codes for CASSIDRAGELFF. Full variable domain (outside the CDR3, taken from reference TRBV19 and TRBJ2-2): DGGITQSPKYLFRKEGQNVTLSCEQNLNHDAMYWYRQDPGQGLRLIYYSQIVNDFQKGDIAEGYSVSREKKESFPLTVTSAQKNPTAFYLCASSIDRAGELFFGEGSRLTVL.

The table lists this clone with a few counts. The DNA for the CDR3 is TGTGCCAGCAGCTTTCGTAACGCCTATGGCTACACCTTC. Residues: CASSFRNAYGYTF. This rearrangement joins TRBV5-8 to TRBJ1-2; D is unclear. The CDR3 extends over 13 amino acids. CDR1 is SGHTS and CDR2 is YDEGEE in the germline V gene. Trimming removed 2 bases at V and 4 bases at J, with 9 bases between.

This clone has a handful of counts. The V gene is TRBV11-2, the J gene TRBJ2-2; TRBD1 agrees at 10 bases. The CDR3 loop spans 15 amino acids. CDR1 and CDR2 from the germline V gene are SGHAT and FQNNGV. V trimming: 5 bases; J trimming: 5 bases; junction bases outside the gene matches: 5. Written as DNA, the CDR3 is TGTGCCAGCAGCACCCGACAGGGGGCAACCGGGGAGCTGTTTTTT. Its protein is CASSTRQGATGELFF.

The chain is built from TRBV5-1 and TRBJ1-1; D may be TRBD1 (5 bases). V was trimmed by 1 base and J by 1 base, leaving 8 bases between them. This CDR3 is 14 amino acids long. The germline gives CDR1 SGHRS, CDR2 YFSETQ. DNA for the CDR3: TGCGCCAGCAGCTTGTACACAGGGAACACTGAAGCTTTCTTT. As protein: CASSLYTGNTEAFF.

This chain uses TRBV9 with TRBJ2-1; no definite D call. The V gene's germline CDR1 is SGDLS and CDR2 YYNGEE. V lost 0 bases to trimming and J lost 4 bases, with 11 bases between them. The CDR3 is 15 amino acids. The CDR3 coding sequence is TGTGCCAGCAGCGTAGATGGACGTCAATACAATGAGCAGTTCTTC. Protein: CASSVDGRQYNEQFF.

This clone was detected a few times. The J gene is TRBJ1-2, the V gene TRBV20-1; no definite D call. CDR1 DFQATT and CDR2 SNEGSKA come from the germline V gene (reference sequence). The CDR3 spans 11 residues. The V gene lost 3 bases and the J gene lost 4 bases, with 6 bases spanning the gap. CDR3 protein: CSARSGYGYTF. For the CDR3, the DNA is TGCAGTGCTAGGTCGGGCTATGGCTACACCTTC.

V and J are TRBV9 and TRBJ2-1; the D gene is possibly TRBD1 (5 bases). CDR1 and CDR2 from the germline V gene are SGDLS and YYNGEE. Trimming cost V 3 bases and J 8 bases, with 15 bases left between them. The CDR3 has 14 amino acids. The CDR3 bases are TGTGCCAGCAGCGACGACAGTGTGGGCGATGAGCAGTTCTTC. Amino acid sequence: CASSDDSVGDEQFF.

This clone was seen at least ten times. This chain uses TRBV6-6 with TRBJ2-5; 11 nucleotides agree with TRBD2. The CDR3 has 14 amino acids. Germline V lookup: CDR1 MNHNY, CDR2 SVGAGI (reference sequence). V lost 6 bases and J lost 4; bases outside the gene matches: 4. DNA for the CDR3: TGTGCCAGCAGCTCCGGGACTAGCGGAGAGACCCAGTACTTC. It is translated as CASSSGTSGETQYF.

CDR3 in amino acids: CASSAAGGAYNEQFF. The CDR3 region has the DNA TGCGCCAGCAGCGCGGCAGGGGGCGCGTACAATGAGCAGTTCTTC. The genes are TRBV5-1 and TRBJ2-1; 8 nucleotides align to TRBD1. This CDR3 contains 15 residues. V was pared by 4 bases and J by 4 bases, with 7 bases of the junction left unmatched. Germline values: CDR1 SGHRS, CDR2 YFSETQ.

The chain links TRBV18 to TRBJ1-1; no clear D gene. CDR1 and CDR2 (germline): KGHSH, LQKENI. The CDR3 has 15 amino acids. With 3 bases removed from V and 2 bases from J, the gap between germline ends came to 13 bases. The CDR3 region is CASSPSPVGNTEAFF. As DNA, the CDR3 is TGTGCCAGCTCACCTTCCCCAGTCGGAAACACTGAAGCTTTCTTT.

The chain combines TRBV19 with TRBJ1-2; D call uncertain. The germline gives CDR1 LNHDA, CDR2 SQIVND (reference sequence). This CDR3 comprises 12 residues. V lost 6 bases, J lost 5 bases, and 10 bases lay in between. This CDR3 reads CASSDVWYGYTF. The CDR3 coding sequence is TGTGCCAGTAGCGATGTGTGGTATGGCTACACCTTC.

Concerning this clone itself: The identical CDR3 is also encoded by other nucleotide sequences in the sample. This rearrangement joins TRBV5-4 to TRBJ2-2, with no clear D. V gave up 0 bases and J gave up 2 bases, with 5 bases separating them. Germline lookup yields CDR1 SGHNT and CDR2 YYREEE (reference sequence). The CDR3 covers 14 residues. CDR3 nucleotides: TGTGCCAGCAGCTTGGGGGAAAACACCGGGGAGCTGTTTTTT. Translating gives CASSLGENTGELFF.

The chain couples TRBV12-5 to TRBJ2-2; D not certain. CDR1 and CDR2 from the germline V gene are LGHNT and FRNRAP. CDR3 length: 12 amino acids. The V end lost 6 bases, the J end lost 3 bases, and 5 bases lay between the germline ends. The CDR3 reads CASGLDTGELFF. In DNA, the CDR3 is TGTGCTAGTGGGCTAGACACCGGGGAGCTGTTTTTT.

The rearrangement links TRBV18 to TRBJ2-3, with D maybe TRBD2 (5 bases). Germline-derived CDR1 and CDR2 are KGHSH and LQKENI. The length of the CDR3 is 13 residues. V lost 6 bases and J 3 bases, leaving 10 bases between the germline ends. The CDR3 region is CASSYQRTDTQYF. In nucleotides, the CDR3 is TGTGCCAGCTCTTACCAGCGGACAGATACGCAGTATTTT.

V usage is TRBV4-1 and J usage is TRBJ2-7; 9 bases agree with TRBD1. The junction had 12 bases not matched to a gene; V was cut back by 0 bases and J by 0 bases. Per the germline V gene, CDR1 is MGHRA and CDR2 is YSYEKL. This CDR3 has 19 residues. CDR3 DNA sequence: TGCGCCAGCAGCCAAGATGGGACAGGGCTTTTTAGGAGCTCCTACGAGCAGTACTTC. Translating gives CASSQDGTGLFRSSYEQYF.

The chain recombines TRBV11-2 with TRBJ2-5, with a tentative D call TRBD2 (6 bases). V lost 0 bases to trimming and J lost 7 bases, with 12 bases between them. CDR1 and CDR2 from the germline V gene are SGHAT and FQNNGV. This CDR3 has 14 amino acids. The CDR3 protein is CASSLDRTGGTQYF. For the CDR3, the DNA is TGTGCCAGCAGCTTAGACAGGACCGGGGGGACCCAGTACTTC.

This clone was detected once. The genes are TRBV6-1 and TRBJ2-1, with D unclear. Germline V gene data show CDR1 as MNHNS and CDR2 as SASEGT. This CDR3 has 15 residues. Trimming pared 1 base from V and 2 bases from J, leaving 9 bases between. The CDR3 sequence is CASSEDPSPYNEQFF. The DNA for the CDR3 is TGTGCCAGCAGTGAAGACCCCTCACCCTACAATGAGCAGTTCTTC.

As DNA, the CDR3 is TGTGCCAGCAGTAACCCCGGTCATGGCTACACCTTC. Its protein is CASSNPGHGYTF. The chain joins TRBV27 to TRBJ1-2, with unresolved D. CDR1 and CDR2 from the germline V gene are MNHEY and SMNVEV (reference sequence). V gave up 5 bases and J gave up 6 bases, with 10 bases separating them. The CDR3 covers 12 residues.

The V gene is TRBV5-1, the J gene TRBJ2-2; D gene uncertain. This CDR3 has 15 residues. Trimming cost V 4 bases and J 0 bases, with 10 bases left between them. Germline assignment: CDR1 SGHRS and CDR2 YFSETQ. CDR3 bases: TGCGCCAGCAGCCGCGACTCTCCGAACACCGGGGAGCTGTTTTTT. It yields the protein CASSRDSPNTGELFF.